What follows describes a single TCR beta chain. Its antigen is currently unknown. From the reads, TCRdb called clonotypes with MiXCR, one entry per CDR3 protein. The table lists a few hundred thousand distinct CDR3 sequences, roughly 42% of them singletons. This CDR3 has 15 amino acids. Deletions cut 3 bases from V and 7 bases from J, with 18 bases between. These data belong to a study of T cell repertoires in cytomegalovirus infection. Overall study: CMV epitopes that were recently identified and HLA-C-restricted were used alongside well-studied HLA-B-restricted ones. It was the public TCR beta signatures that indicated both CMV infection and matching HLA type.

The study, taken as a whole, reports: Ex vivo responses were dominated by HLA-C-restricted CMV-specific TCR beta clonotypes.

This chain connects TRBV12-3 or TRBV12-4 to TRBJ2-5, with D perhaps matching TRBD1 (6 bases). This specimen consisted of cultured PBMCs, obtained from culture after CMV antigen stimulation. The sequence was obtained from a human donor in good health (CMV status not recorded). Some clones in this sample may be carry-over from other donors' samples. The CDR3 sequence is CASSFGRGYQRTQYF. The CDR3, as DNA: TGTGCCAGCAGTTTTGGCAGGGGATACCAAAGGACCCAGTACTTC.